These T cell receptor beta chains were read from a single sample in a study of T cells after yellow fever vaccination. A single record per CDR3 protein comes from TCRdb applying MiXCR to the 5' RACE reads. The profile covers 500,000 to 650,000 distinct CDR3 sequences, with roughly 13% appearing a single time and over 13% taken by the ten largest. The specimen was PBMCs, collected on the day of the yellow fever booster vaccination. The source of these receptors is a man between 25 and 39 years old who received the YFV17D yellow fever vaccine. The CDR3 runs from the conserved cysteine through the conserved F or W. A D gene is named only where the DNA matches it firmly. The listing skips clone size in some rows; elsewhere it reads once, few, many or a size class.

v_call	clone_size	d_call	j_call	cdr3_aa	cdr3_nt
TRBV14	NA	NA	TRBJ2-5	CASSSTVKETQYF	TGTGCCAGCAGCTCTACGGTAAAAGAGACCCAGTACTTC
TRBV6-1	NA	NA	TRBJ2-7	CASSEMGPTYEQYF	TGTGCCAGCAGCGAAATGGGGCCTACCTACGAGCAGTACTTC
TRBV5-8	NA	TRBD2	TRBJ2-7	CASSPKSGTTYEQYF	TGTGCCAGCAGCCCAAAGAGCGGGACTACCTACGAGCAGTACTTC
TRBV12-3/TRBV12-4	NA	NA	TRBJ2-3	CASSLRSQDTQYF	TGTGCCAGCAGTTTAAGGTCCCAAGATACGCAGTATTTT
TRBV7-9	NA	TRBD2	TRBJ2-1	CASSRTGLAGVGEQFF	TGTGCCAGCAGCAGAACAGGACTAGCGGGAGTCGGTGAGCAGTTCTTC
TRBV20-1	NA	TRBD1	TRBJ2-7	CSARVGQGGRFSYEQYF	TGCAGTGCTAGAGTGGGACAGGGGGGACGATTCTCCTACGAGCAGTACTTC
TRBV7-2	few	TRBD1	TRBJ2-5	CASSLGTGRGETQYF	TGTGCCAGCAGCCTTGGGACAGGGAGGGGAGAGACCCAGTACTTC
TRBV29-1	many	NA	TRBJ2-1	CSVEGNRGSEQFF	TGCAGCGTTGAGGGAAATCGGGGTAGTGAGCAGTTCTTC
TRBV7-3	once	TRBD2	TRBJ2-5	CASSPSGSGRGETQYF	TGTGCCAGCAGCCCTAGCGGGAGTGGTCGAGGGGAGACCCAGTACTTC
TRBV5-4	few	NA	TRBJ2-2	CASRQGLSGELFF	TGTGCCAGCAGGCAGGGGCTAAGCGGGGAGCTGTTTTTT
TRBV2	NA	TRBD1	TRBJ2-1	CASREDRVSYNEQFF	TGTGCCAGCAGGGAGGACAGGGTTTCCTACAATGAGCAGTTCTTC
TRBV11-3	NA	NA	TRBJ2-1	CASSLVVSGDPNEQFF	TGTGCCAGCAGCTTAGTCGTTTCCGGGGACCCTAATGAGCAGTTCTTC
TRBV28	NA	NA	TRBJ1-6	CASSLGGTANSPLHF	TGTGCCAGCAGTTTAGGGGGGACGGCGAATTCACCCCTCCACTTT
TRBV2	few	TRBD2	TRBJ2-7	CASRGSSGMEQYF	TGTGCCAGCAGGGGGAGTAGCGGGATGGAGCAGTACTTC
TRBV5-6	few	TRBD2	TRBJ2-1	CASSLFLSSGGPSYNEQFF	TGTGCCAGCAGCTTGTTCTTGTCTAGCGGGGGCCCCTCCTACAATGAGCAGTTCTTC
TRBV6-5	many	TRBD2	TRBJ2-7	CASMGSGLGDGEQYF	TGTGCCAGCATGGGTAGCGGGCTAGGAGACGGCGAGCAGTACTTC
TRBV7-2	many	TRBD2	TRBJ2-1	CASRRKREVGSVEQFF	TGTGCCAGCAGGCGTAAGCGGGAGGTTGGCTCCGTAGAGCAGTTCTTC
TRBV4-2	NA	NA	TRBJ1-2	CASSRASGYGYTF	TGTGCCAGCAGCCGCGCCTCAGGTTATGGCTACACCTTC
TRBV12-3/TRBV12-4	many	TRBD1	TRBJ1-5	CASTLGGANNQPQHF	TGTGCCAGCACTCTAGGGGGCGCGAACAATCAGCCCCAGCATTTT
TRBV20-1	NA	TRBD1	TRBJ1-2	CSATPGQPNYGYTF	TGCAGTGCCACCCCGGGACAGCCTAACTATGGCTACACCTTC
TRBV29-1	few	NA	TRBJ2-6	CSVRSSGANVLTF	TGCAGCGTTCGAAGCTCTGGGGCCAACGTCCTGACTTTC
TRBV18	few	TRBD2	TRBJ2-2	CARGLAGAPSDGELFF	TGTGCCAGGGGACTAGCGGGAGCACCGAGCGACGGGGAGCTGTTTTTT
TRBV4-2	NA	TRBD2	TRBJ2-5	CASSQGAQGQGLASEETQYF	TGTGCCAGCAGCCAAGGTGCTCAGGGCCAGGGACTAGCTTCGGAGGAGACCCAGTACTTC
TRBV6-2/TRBV6-3	NA	NA	TRBJ1-5	CASSYEAGIQPQHF	TGTGCCAGCAGTTACGAGGCAGGGATTCAGCCCCAGCATTTT
TRBV7-2	NA	NA	TRBJ1-3	CASSPFEGGNTIYF	TGTGCCAGCAGCCCATTCGAGGGGGGAAACACCATATATTTT
TRBV4-3	NA	NA	TRBJ1-5	CASSQESDDQPQHF	TGCGCCAGCAGCCAAGAGTCTGATGATCAGCCCCAGCATTTT
TRBV20-1	NA	TRBD2	TRBJ2-7	CSAPGLAGAYEQYF	TGCAGTGCTCCCGGACTAGCGGGGGCCTACGAGCAGTACTTC
TRBV6-1	NA	NA	TRBJ2-5	CASRSFRGRETQYF	TGTGCCAGCAGATCGTTCAGGGGAAGAGAGACCCAGTACTTC
TRBV20-1	few	NA	TRBJ2-1	CSAQLTRWNEQFF	TGCAGTGCCCAACTGACAAGATGGAATGAGCAGTTCTTC
TRBV15	few	NA	TRBJ2-7	CATSSANWYEQYF	TGTGCCACCAGCAGTGCCAATTGGTACGAGCAGTACTTC
TRBV29-1	few	NA	TRBJ2-7	CSVVAETYEQYF	TGCAGCGTTGTGGCGGAGACCTACGAGCAGTACTTC
TRBV7-9	NA	NA	TRBJ1-1	CASSFPNRDTEAFF	TGTGCCAGCAGCTTTCCCAACAGGGACACTGAAGCTTTCTTT
TRBV4-3	many	NA	TRBJ2-1	CASSQESVFAYEQFF	TGCGCCAGCAGCCAAGAATCCGTCTTTGCTTATGAGCAGTTCTTC
TRBV13	NA	TRBD2	TRBJ2-1	CASSLVGLAGRSYNEQFF	TGTGCCAGCAGCTTAGTGGGACTAGCGGGACGCTCCTACAATGAGCAGTTCTTC
TRBV7-9	few	TRBD1	TRBJ2-7	CASSARQGSGAYEQYF	TGTGCCAGCAGCGCCCGACAGGGGTCCGGGGCCTACGAGCAGTACTTC